Each of the 4 T cell receptor beta chains below was sequenced from the same sample in a study of patients and donors after allogeneic stem cell transplantation. In TCRdb, the RT-PCR reads were re-called with MiXCR into one record per CDR3 protein. The repertoire consists of 800,000 to 1,000,000 distinct CDR3 sequences, with more than 15% occurring once and the leading ten covering around 5.5%. The source material was blood, either unsorted or a sorted T cell fraction (not recorded which). The origin of the receptors is a human donor who was either an allogeneic HSCT recipient or a stem cell or donor lymphocyte infusion donor (not recorded which). It is not recorded whose cells these are; they may come from a transplant donor.

Only a few counts were recorded for this clonotype. V gene TRBV18 combines with J gene TRBJ1-1, with D hard to call. Looked up from germline, CDR1 is KGHSH and CDR2 is LQKENI. Trimming stripped 2 bases from V and 4 bases from J, with 14 bases between. The CDR3 consists of 15 residues. The CDR3 spells CASSPVFQTFTEAFF. The CDR3 DNA reads TGTGCCAGCTCACCAGTGTTTCAGACGTTCACTGAAGCTTTCTTT.

This clonotype was seen ten or more times. A junction boundary mismatches the germline segment, possibly from a read error. V usage is TRBV5-6 and J usage is TRBJ2-3; 11 bases align to TRBD2. Germline V gene sequence: CDR1 SGHDT, CDR2 YYEEEE. CDR3 length: 14 amino acids. Written as DNA, the CDR3 is TGTGCCAGCAGCTTGAAGGTCTCTAGCGGGGGGTTGTCTTTT. It codes for CASSLKVSSGGLSF.

J is TRBJ1-1 and V is TRBV10-3, with D possibly matching TRBD1 (6 bases). CDR3 length: 17 amino acids. The germline V gene encodes CDR1 ENHRY and CDR2 SYGVKD. V lost 6 bases, J lost 0 bases, and 20 bases lay in between. Written as DNA, the CDR3 is TGTGCCATCAGACCACCAGGGGCAGGGGATATGAACACTGAAGCTTTCTTT. Protein sequence: CAIRPPGAGDMNTEAFF.

The chain recombines TRBV30 with TRBJ1-1, with a weak D call TRBD1 (6 bases). V gave up 5 bases and J gave up 7 bases, with 17 bases separating them. From germline, CDR1 is GTSNPN and CDR2 SVGIG (reference sequence). This CDR3 has 13 residues. The DNA of the CDR3 is TGTGCCTGGGGAGGGGGGCACTCCCTTGAAGCTTTCTTT. The encoded protein is CAWGGGHSLEAFF.